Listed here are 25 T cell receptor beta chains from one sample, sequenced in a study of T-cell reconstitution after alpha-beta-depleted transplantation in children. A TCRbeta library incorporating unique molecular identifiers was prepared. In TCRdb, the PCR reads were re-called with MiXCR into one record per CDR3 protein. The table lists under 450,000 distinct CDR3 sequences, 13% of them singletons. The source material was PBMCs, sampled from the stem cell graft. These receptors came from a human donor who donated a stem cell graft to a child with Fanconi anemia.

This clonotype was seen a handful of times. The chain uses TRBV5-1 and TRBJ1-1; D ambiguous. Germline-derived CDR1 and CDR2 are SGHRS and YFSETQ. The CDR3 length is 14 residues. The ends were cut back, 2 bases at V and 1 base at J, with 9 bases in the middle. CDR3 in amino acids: CASSLNGGNTEAFF. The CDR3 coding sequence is TGCGCCAGCAGCTTAAACGGAGGGAACACTGAAGCTTTCTTT.

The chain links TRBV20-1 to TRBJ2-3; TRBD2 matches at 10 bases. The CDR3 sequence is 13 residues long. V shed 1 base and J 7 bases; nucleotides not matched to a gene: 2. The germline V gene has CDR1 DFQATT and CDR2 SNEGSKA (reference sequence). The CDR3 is CSARVLAGNTQYF. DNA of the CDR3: TGCAGTGCTAGAGTACTAGCGGGGAATACGCAGTATTTT.

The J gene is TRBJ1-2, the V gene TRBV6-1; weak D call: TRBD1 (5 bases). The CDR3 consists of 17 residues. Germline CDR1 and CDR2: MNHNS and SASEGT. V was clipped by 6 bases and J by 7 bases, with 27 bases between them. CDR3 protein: CASSLYQGFGVSFGYTF. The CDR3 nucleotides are TGTGCCAGCAGCCTTTATCAGGGCTTCGGTGTCTCGTTTGGCTACACCTTC.

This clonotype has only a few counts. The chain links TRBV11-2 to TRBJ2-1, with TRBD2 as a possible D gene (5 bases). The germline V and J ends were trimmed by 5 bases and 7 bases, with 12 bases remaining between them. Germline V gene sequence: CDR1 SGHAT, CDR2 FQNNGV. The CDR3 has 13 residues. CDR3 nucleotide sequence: TGTGCCAGCAGCGTTGGACTTTTTAATGAGCAGTTCTTC. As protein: CASSVGLFNEQFF.

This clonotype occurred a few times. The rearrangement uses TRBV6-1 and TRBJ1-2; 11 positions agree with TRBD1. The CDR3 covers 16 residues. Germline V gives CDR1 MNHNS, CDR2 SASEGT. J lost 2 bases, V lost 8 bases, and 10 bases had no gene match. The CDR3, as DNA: TGTGCCAGCGCCAATCGCCGGACAGGGGGCAACTATGGCTACACCTTC. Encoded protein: CASANRRTGGNYGYTF.

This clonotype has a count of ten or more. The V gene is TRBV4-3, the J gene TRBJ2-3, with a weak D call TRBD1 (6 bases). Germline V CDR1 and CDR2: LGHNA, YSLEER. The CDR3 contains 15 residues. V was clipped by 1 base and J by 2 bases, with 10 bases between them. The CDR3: CASSQVWDTTDTQYF. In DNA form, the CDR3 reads TGCGCCAGCAGCCAAGTATGGGACACCACAGATACGCAGTATTTT.

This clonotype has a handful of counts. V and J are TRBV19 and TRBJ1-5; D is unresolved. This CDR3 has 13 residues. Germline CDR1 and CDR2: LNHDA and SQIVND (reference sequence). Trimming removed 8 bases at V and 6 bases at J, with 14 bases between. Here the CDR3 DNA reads TGTGCCAGTGGGGAGAGGGCGCGTCAGCCCCAGCATTTT. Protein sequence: CASGERARQPQHF. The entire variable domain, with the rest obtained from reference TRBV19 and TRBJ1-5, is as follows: DGGITQSPKYLFRKEGQNVTLSCEQNLNHDAMYWYRQDPGQGLRLIYYSQIVNDFQKGDIAEGYSVSREKKESFPLTVTSAQKNPTAFYLCASGERARQPQHFGDGTRLSIL.

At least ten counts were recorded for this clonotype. The DNA for the CDR3 is TGCAGCGCGACAGGCGCCCAAGAGACCCAGTACTTC. This codes for CSATGAQETQYF. This chain links TRBV29-1 with TRBJ2-5, with D possibly matching TRBD1 (6 bases). From germline, CDR1 is SQVTM and CDR2 ANQGSEA. Trimming cost V 7 bases and J 1 base, with 10 bases left between them. The CDR3 is 12 amino acids.

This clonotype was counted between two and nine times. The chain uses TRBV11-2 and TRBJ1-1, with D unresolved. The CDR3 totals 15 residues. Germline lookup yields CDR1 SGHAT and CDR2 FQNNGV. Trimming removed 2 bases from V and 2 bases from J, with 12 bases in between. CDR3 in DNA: TGTGCCAGCAGCTTATTTCGAAACAGTAACACTGAAGCTTTCTTT. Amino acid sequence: CASSLFRNSNTEAFF.

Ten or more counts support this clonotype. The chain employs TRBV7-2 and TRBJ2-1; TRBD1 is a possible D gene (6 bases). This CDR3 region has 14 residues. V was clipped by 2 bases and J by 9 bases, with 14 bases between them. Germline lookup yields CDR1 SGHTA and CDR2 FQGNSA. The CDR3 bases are TGTGCCAGCAGCTTACGCAGGGGAAGCGGTGAGCAGTTCTTC. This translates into CASSLRRGSGEQFF.

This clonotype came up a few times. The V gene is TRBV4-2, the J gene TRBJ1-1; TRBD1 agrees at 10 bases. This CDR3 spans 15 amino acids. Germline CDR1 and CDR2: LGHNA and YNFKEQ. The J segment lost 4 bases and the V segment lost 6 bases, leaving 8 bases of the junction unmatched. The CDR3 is CASSQTGDRGTEAFF. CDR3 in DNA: TGTGCCAGCAGTCAGACGGGGGACAGGGGCACTGAAGCTTTCTTT.

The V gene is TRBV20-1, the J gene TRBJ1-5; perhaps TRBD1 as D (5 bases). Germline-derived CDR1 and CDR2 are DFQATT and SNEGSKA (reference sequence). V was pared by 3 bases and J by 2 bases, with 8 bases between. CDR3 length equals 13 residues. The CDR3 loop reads CSASLRGNQPQHF. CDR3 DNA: TGCAGTGCTAGTCTCAGGGGCAATCAGCCCCAGCATTTT.

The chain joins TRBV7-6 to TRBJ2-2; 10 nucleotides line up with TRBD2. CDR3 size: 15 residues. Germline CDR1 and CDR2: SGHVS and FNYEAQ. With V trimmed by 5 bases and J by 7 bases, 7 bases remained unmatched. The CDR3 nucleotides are TGTGCCAGCAGCACACCTAGCGGGGGAGTCGGGGAGCTGTTTTTT. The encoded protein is CASSTPSGGVGELFF. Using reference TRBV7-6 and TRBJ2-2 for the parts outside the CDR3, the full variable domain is GAGVSQSPRYKVTKRGQDVALRCDPISGHVSLYWYRQALGQGPEFLTYFNYEAQQDKSGLPNDRFSAERPEGSISTLTIQRTEQRDSAMYRCASSTPSGGVGELFFGEGSRLTVL.

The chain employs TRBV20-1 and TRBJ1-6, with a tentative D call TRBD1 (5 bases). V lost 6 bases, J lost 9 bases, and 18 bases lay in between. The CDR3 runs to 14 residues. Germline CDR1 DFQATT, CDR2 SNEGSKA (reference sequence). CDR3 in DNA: TGCAGTGCCACGACCTCGGCGAGGGGTTCACCCCTCCACTTT. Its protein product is CSATTSARGSPLHF.

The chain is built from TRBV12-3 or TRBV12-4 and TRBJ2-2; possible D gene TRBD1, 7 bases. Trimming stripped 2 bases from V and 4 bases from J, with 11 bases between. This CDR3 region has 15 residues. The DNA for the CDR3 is TGTGCCAGCAGTTTAAGTCAGGGGGGCACCGGGGAGCTGTTTTTT. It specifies CASSLSQGGTGELFF.

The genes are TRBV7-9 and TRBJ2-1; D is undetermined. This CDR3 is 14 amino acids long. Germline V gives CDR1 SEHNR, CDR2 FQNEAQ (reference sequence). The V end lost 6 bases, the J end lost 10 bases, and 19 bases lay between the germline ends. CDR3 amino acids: CASSSMVRVWEQFF. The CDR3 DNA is TGTGCCAGCAGTTCTATGGTACGGGTATGGGAGCAGTTCTTC.

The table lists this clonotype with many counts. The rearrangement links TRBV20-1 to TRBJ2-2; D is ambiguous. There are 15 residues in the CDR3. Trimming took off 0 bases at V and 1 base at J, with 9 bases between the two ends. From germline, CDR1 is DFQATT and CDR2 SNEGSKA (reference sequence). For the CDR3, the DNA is TGCAGTGCTAGAGATCCTGGGTTGAACACCGGGGAGCTGTTTTTT. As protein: CSARDPGLNTGELFF.

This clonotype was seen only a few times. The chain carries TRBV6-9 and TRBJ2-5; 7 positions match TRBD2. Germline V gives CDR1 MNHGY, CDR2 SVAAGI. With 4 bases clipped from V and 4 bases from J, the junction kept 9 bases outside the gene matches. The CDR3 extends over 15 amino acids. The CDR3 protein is CASSFRTPGGETQYF. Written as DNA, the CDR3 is TGTGCCAGCAGTTTTCGAACCCCGGGGGGAGAGACCCAGTACTTC.

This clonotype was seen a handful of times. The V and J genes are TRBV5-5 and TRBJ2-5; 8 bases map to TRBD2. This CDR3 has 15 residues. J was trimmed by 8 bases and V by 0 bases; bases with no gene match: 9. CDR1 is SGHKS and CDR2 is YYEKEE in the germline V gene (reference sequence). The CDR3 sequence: CASSLGGAGVLTQYF. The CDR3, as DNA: TGTGCCAGCAGCTTGGGTGGAGCGGGGGTTTTAACCCAGTACTTC.

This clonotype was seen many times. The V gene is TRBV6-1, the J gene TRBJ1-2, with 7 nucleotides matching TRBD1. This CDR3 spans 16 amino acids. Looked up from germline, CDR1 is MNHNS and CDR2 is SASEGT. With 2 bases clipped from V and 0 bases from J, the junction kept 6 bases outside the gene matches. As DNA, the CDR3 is TGTGCCAGCAGTGAATGGGAGACAGGGACTAACTATGGCTACACCTTC. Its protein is CASSEWETGTNYGYTF.

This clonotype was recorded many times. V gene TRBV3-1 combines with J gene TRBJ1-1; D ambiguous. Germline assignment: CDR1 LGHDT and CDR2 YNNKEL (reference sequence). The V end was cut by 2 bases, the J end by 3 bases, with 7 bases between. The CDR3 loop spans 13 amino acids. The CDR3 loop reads CASSQRRDTEAFF. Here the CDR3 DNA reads TGTGCCAGCAGCCAAAGGAGGGACACTGAAGCTTTCTTT.

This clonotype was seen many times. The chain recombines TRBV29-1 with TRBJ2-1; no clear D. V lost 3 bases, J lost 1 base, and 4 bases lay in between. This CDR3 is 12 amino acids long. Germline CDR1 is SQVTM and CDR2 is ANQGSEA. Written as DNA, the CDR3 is TGCAGCGTTGATGATTCCTACAATGAGCAGTTCTTC. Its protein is CSVDDSYNEQFF.

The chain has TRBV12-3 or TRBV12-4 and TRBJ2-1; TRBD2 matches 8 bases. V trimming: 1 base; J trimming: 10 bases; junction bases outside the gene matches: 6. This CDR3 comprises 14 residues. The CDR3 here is CASSLERGYREQFF. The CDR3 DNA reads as TGTGCCAGCAGTTTAGAGCGGGGGTACAGGGAGCAGTTCTTC.

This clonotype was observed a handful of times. Here the CDR3 DNA reads TGCGCCAGCAGCTTGGAATCCTATAATTCACCCCTCCACTTT. Translating it yields CASSLESYNSPLHF. This rearrangement joins TRBV5-1 to TRBJ1-6, with D unresolved. The CDR3 runs to 14 residues. The V and J ends lost 0 bases and 1 base respectively, with 2 bases between them. The germline CDR1 and CDR2 sequences are SGHRS and YFSETQ.

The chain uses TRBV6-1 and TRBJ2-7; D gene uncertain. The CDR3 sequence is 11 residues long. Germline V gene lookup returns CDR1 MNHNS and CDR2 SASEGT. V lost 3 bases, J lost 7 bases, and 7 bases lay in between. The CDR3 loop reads CASSDWEEQYF. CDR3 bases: TGTGCCAGCAGTGATTGGGAAGAGCAGTACTTC.